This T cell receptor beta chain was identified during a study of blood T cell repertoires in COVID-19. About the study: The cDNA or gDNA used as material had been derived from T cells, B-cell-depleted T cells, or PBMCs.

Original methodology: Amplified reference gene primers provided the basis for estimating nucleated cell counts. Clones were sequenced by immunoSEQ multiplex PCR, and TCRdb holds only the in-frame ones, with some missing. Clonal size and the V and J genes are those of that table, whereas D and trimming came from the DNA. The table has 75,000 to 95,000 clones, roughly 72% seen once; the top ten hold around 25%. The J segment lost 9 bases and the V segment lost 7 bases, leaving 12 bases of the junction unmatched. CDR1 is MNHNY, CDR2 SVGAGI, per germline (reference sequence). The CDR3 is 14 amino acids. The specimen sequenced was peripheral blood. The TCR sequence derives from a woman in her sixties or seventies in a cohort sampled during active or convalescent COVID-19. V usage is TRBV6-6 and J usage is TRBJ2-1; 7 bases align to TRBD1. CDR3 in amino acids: CASNLRQGVGEQFF. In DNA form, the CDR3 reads TGTGCCAGCAACCTAAGACAGGGAGTGGGTGAGCAGTTCTTC.